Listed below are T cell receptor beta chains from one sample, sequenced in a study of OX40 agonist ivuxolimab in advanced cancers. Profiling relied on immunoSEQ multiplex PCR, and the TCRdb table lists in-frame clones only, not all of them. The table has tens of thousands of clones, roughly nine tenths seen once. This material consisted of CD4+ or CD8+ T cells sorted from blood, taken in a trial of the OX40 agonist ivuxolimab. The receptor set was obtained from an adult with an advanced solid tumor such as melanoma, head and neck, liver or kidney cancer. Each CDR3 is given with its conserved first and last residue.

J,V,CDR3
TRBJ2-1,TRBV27,CASSFPSGNEQFF
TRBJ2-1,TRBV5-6,CASSLVRGSYNEQFF
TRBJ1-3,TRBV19,CASSPQWDFTSSGNTIYF
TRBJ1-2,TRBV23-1,CASSPRINYGYTF
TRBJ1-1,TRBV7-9,CASSPPDPREAFF
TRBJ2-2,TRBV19,CASSIPHWGTGELFF
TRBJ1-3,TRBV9,CASSVTGVSGNTIYF
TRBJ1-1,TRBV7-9,CASSLASQLNTEAFF
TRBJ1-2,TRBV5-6,CASSWGPGQKDGYTF
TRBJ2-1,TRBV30,CAWSDVYGTSGDYNEQFF
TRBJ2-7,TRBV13,CASSSQGYEQYF
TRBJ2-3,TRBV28,CASSPRLAADTQYF
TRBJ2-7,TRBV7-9,CASSLVGDSYEQYF
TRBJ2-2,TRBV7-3,CASTPGGNTGELFF
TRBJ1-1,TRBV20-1,CSARWGTEAFF
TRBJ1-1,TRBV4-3,CASSQEGTANTEAFF
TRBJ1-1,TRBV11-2,CASSLGAEAFF
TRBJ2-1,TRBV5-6,CASSPGPPGPYNEQFF
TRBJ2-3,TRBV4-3,CASSPGTSGRATDTQYF
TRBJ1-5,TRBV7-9,CASSMDGTQPQHF
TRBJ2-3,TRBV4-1,CASSQGPPSIGDTQYF
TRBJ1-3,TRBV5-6,CASSLWGRLNSGNTIYF
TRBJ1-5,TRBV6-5,CASSYSSGQPQHF
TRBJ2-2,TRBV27,CASSLTSGNTGELFF
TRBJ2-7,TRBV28,CASRLDSSYEQYF
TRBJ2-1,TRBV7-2,CASSLLTSRYNEQFF
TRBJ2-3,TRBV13,CASSLTGDGTQYF
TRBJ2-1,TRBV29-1,CSVRGGSGNEQFF
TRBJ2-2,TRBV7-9,CASTPGGTGELFF
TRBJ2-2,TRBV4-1,CASSQELGRGRAGELFF
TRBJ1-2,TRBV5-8,CASTPRDINYGYTF
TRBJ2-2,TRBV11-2,CASSLYLAGTGELFF
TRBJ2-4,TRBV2,CASSEETDLAKNIQYF
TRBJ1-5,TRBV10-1,CASSAHRGGQPQHF
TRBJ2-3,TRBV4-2,CASAPGGFTDTQYF
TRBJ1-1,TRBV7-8,CASSPGTLEAFF
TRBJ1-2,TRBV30,CAWSVTRGLKGYTF
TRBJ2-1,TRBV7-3,CASSLVPGNLYNEQFF
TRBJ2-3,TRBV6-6,CASRPLPSSSTDTQYF
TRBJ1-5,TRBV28,CASSLTDNQPQHF
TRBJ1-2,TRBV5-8,CASSPDGFYGYTF
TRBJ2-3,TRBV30,CAWRGLAGDSDTQYF
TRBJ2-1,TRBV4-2,CASSRQRDNEQFF
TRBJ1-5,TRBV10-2,CASRARQGGQPQHF